This T cell receptor beta chain came from a study of shared clonotypes between healthy human individuals. Study-level information: A couple of female and a few male donors aged 18 to 49 were enrolled.

CD45RO-negative, CCR7-positively selected cells formed the naive CD8 fraction, excluding terminally differentiated effector memory CD45RA+ cells. The donors, healthy adults who were HIV-negative, had experienced no recent acute infections or vaccinations. Nashville, Tennessee was home to all donors, each a Caucasian adult. Details on this clone: Antigen specificity is unknown.

Repertoires were generated with immunoSEQ multiplex PCR, while TCRdb's copy carries only in-frame clones and drops some. The repertoire consists of more than 2 million clones, with just under 95% occurring once and the leading ten covering approximately 1.7%. CDR1 is SGHAT and CDR2 is FQNNGV in the germline V gene. V dropped 7 bases and J dropped 4; count of bases not matched to a gene: 5. CDR3 length equals 15 residues. Study-wide findings and caveats: Despite large depth, rarefaction showed incomplete sorted-subset sequencing.

The chain recombines TRBV11-2 with TRBJ2-1; 12 bases are a match to TRBD2. The sequence was obtained from a man in his late teens or twenties in good health. Some clones in this sample may be carry-over from other donors' samples. Sequencing was done on a sample of naive CD8+ T cells from PBMCs. CDR3 sequence: CASKETSGGYNEQFF. The DNA for the CDR3 is TGTGCCAGCAAGGAGACTAGCGGGGGATACAATGAGCAGTTCTTC.